The 27 T cell receptor beta chains presented below share a single source sample, sequenced in a study of blood T cell repertoires in COVID-19. TCRdb's table, derived via immunoSEQ multiplex PCR, lists solely in-frame clones and lacks some. The sample has about 93,000 clones; roughly 89% are singletons. Material for sequencing was peripheral blood. The origin of the receptors is a man between 45 and 60 years old with acute or convalescent COVID-19.

The genes are TRBV4-1 and TRBJ2-1, with TRBD2 as a possible D gene (6 bases). This CDR3 spans 16 amino acids. Trimming took 3 bases from V and 2 from J, leaving 14 bases between them. The V gene's germline CDR1 is MGHRA and CDR2 YSYEKL. CDR3 sequence reads: CASSQDGGPPYNEQFF. The CDR3 DNA is TGCGCCAGCAGCCAGGACGGGGGACCCCCCTACAATGAGCAGTTCTTC.

This rearrangement joins TRBV5-5 to TRBJ1-1; 12 nucleotides line up with TRBD1. Trimming took 0 bases from V and 2 from J; bases not matched to a gene: 8. Germline CDR1 and CDR2: SGHKS and YYEKEE (reference sequence). CDR3 length: 18 residues. CDR3: CASSLVPGQGATNTEAFF. CDR3 DNA sequence: TGTGCCAGCAGCTTGGTCCCGGGACAGGGGGCGACTAACACTGAAGCTTTCTTT.

This chain uses TRBV28 with TRBJ1-4; TRBD1 matches 10 bases. The CDR3 sequence is 15 residues long. Germline assignment: CDR1 MDHEN and CDR2 SYDVKM. Trimming took 5 bases from V and 5 from J; bases not matched to a gene: 5. This chain's CDR3 is CASSPPGQGNEKLFF. CDR3 coding DNA: TGTGCCAGCAGTCCCCCGGGACAGGGGAATGAAAAACTGTTTTTT.

The J gene is TRBJ2-7, the V gene TRBV4-2, with TRBD1 identical over 8 bases. Losses at the gene ends were 10 bases for V and 5 bases for J; bases not matched to a gene: 7. Germline lookup yields CDR1 LGHNA and CDR2 YNFKEQ. The CDR3 length is 12 residues. CDR3: CANLDRENEQYF. The CDR3 DNA is TGTGCCAACCTGGACAGGGAGAACGAGCAGTACTTC.

This rearrangement joins TRBV19 to TRBJ1-1; TRBD1 might be the D (5 bases). The length of the CDR3 is 15 residues. Germline V CDR1 and CDR2: LNHDA, SQIVND (reference sequence). Trimming cost V 6 bases and J 0 bases, with 14 bases left between them. The CDR3 DNA is TGTGCCAGTAGGGAGGGGCGGAGGATGAACACTGAAGCTTTCTTT. Protein sequence: CASREGRRMNTEAFF.

V usage is TRBV7-7 and J usage is TRBJ2-2; D is unresolved. CDR1 and CDR2 from the germline V gene are SSHAT and FNYEAQ (reference sequence). Trimming shortened V by 5 bases and J by 3 bases, and 16 bases separated the two germline ends. There are 16 residues in the CDR3. Here the CDR3 reads CASSPAGDFHTGELFF. The CDR3 region has the DNA TGTGCCAGCAGCCCTGCCGGAGATTTCCACACCGGGGAGCTGTTTTTT.

The rearrangement joins TRBV9 to TRBJ1-6; perhaps TRBD1 as D (5 bases). The length of the CDR3 is 16 residues. V lost 4 bases, J lost 7 bases, and 18 bases lay in between. CDR1 and CDR2 (germline): SGDLS, YYNGEE. The CDR3 nucleotides read TGTGCCAGCAGCCTGGGGGGTGGCGCTGCCAATTCACCCCTCCACTTT. The encoded protein is CASSLGGGAANSPLHF.

The chain uses TRBV21-1 and TRBJ2-7; TRBD1 reflects the table's D call only, with no check against the DNA. TRBV21-1 corresponds to a pseudogene. The CDR3 consists of 14 residues. CDR3 residues: CASSPQGDRNEQYV. The DNA of the CDR3 is TGTGCCAGCAGCCCACAGGGTGATCGGAACGAGCAGTACGTC.

This chain connects TRBV12-3 or TRBV12-4 to TRBJ1-1; D uncertain. V gave up 6 bases and J gave up 1 base, with 9 bases separating them. The CDR3 runs 13 residues. The CDR3 spells CASRPVENTEAFF. DNA for the CDR3: TGTGCCAGCAGGCCGGTTGAGAACACTGAAGCTTTCTTT.

The chain employs TRBV2 and TRBJ1-2, with 7 bases fitting TRBD1. V was clipped by 6 bases and J by 5 bases; unmatched bases: 12. The CDR3 consists of 15 residues. CDR1 SNHLY and CDR2 FYNNEI come from the germline V gene. The chain's CDR3 is CASSGPQTGLYGYTF. The CDR3 DNA reads as TGTGCCAGCAGCGGCCCACAGACAGGGCTTTATGGCTACACCTTC.

The chain employs TRBV5-6 and TRBJ1-2; D perhaps matches TRBD1 (5 bases). CDR1 is SGHDT and CDR2 is YYEEEE in the germline V gene. This CDR3 contains 13 residues. V was clipped by 0 bases and J by 5 bases, with 8 bases between them. Here the CDR3 DNA reads TGTGCCAGCAGCTTGGCAGGACAATATGGCTACACCTTC. The encoded protein is CASSLAGQYGYTF.

The rearrangement uses TRBV5-1 and TRBJ2-5, with D possibly matching TRBD1 (5 bases). This CDR3 contains 14 residues. Looked up from germline, CDR1 is SGHRS and CDR2 is YFSETQ. The ends were cut back, 0 bases at V and 5 bases at J, with 11 bases in the middle. The CDR3 reads CASSLAWGGETQYF. The CDR3 DNA reads TGCGCCAGCAGCTTGGCCTGGGGCGGCGAGACCCAGTACTTC. The entire variable domain, with the rest obtained from reference TRBV5-1 and TRBJ2-5, is as follows: KAGVTQTPRYLIKTRGQQVTLSCSPISGHRSVSWYQQTPGQGLQFLFEYFSETQRNKGNFPGRFSGRQFSNSRSEMNVSTLELGDSALYLCASSLAWGGETQYFGPGTRLLVL.

V usage is TRBV5-6 and J usage is TRBJ1-5; D uncertain. The CDR3 is made up of 13 amino acids. V lost 2 bases to trimming and J lost 2 bases, with 5 bases between them. In germline, CDR1 is SGHDT, CDR2 YYEEEE. CDR3 sequence reads: CASSFERNQPQHF. CDR3 nucleotides: TGTGCCAGCAGCTTCGAGCGCAATCAGCCCCAGCATTTT.

The chain is built from TRBV11-2 and TRBJ1-5, with D uncertain. The germline V gene encodes CDR1 SGHAT and CDR2 FQNNGV. V lost 6 bases, J lost 0 bases, and 6 bases lay in between. This CDR3 region has 13 residues. CDR3 sequence: CASSEHSNQPQHF. In DNA form, the CDR3 reads TGTGCCAGCAGTGAACATAGCAATCAGCCCCAGCATTTT.

The rearrangement uses TRBV5-4 and TRBJ2-4, with D maybe TRBD1 (6 bases). This CDR3 has 15 amino acids. V lost 4 bases and J lost 2, with 13 bases in between. CDR1 and CDR2 (germline): SGHNT, YYREEE (reference sequence). CDR3 DNA: TGTGCCAGCAGCCATTCCGGGACATCCAAAAACATTCAGTACTTC. Translated, it gives CASSHSGTSKNIQYF. Based on the CDR3 plus reference TRBV5-4 and TRBJ2-4, the full variable domain is ETGVTQSPTHLIKTRGQQVTLRCSSQSGHNTVSWYQQALGQGPQFIFQYYREEENGRGNFPPRFSGLQFPNYSSELNVNALELDDSALYLCASSHSGTSKNIQYFGAGTRLSVL.

The V call is TRBV12-2, the J call TRBJ1-2; the table's D call of TRBD1 was not tested on the DNA. TRBV12-2 has pseudogene status. The CDR3 is made up of 16 amino acids. The CDR3 region has the DNA TGTGCAAGTCGCCCCCCCGGACAGGTGCGGAACTATGGCTACACCTTC. Protein: CASRPPGQVRNYGYTF.

This clone was seen many times. The chain combines TRBV14 with TRBJ2-1; the match to TRBD2 covers 7 bases. CDR1 is SGHDN and CDR2 is FVKESK in the germline V gene. Unmatched junction bases numbered 10, after V lost 0 bases and J lost 2 bases. The CDR3 length is 18 residues. CDR3: CASSQDEFGGSPYNEQFF. CDR3 coding DNA: TGTGCCAGCAGCCAAGATGAATTCGGCGGGAGTCCCTACAATGAGCAGTTCTTC.

This clone has just one count. The chain joins TRBV9 to TRBJ1-6, with D maybe TRBD1 (5 bases). V dropped 4 bases and J dropped 10 bases, with 15 bases sitting between them. The CDR3 runs 14 residues. Germline values: CDR1 SGDLS, CDR2 YYNGEE. CDR3 sequence reads: CASSLRDLGSPLHF. The CDR3 coding sequence is TGTGCCAGCAGCCTCAGGGACTTAGGGTCACCCCTCCACTTT.

The chain joins TRBV14 to TRBJ1-4; 7 bases are a match to TRBD1. With 2 bases clipped from V and 7 bases from J, the junction kept 7 bases outside the gene matches. CDR3 length: 15 amino acids. Germline V CDR1 and CDR2: SGHDN, FVKESK. CDR3 sequence: CASSQNRGRGEKLFF. As DNA, the CDR3 is TGTGCCAGCAGCCAAAATAGGGGGCGAGGTGAAAAACTGTTTTTT.

The chain is built from TRBV7-3 and TRBJ2-3, with D perhaps TRBD1 (5 bases). V lost 2 bases and J lost 1, with 13 bases in between. This CDR3 region has 16 residues. Germline lookup yields CDR1 SGHTA and CDR2 FQGTGA. This CDR3 is CASSLGITGGTDTQYF. DNA for the CDR3: TGTGCCAGCAGCTTAGGTATCACAGGAGGCACAGATACGCAGTATTTT.

The V and J genes are TRBV5-4 and TRBJ2-7, with D maybe TRBD1 (6 bases). Germline V lookup: CDR1 SGHNT, CDR2 YYREEE (reference sequence). V lost 4 bases and J lost 0, with 14 bases in between. This CDR3 spans 15 amino acids. In DNA form, the CDR3 reads TGTGCCAGCAGCGACGGTGAAGGGGGCTCCTACGAGCAGTACTTC. This gives the protein CASSDGEGGSYEQYF.

The chain combines TRBV29-1 with TRBJ2-3; D uncertain. The CDR3 consists of 11 residues. Deletions cut 4 bases from V and 4 bases from J, with 6 bases between. Germline V lookup: CDR1 SQVTM, CDR2 ANQGSEA. DNA for the CDR3: TGCAGCGTTGTACAGCCAGATACGCAGTATTTT. Encoded protein: CSVVQPDTQYF.

The chain employs TRBV27 and TRBJ2-3; D possibly corresponds to TRBD2 (6 bases). The V end lost 8 bases, the J end lost 2 bases, and 14 bases lay between the germline ends. Germline V lookup: CDR1 MNHEY, CDR2 SMNVEV (reference sequence). The CDR3 extends over 14 amino acids. The CDR3 region has the DNA TGTGCCAGCGGAAACCGGGGGAACACAGATACGCAGTATTTT. Translated, it gives CASGNRGNTDTQYF.

The V call is TRBV24-1, the J call TRBJ2-1; 9 bases map to TRBD2. V was pared by 5 bases and J by 4 bases, with 8 bases of the junction left unmatched. The CDR3 contains 16 residues. Germline CDR1 KGHDR, CDR2 SFDVKD. The CDR3 is CATSGGGGPGYNEQFF. The CDR3 coding sequence is TGTGCCACCAGTGGCGGGGGGGGGCCGGGTTACAATGAGCAGTTCTTC.

This clone was counted once. The chain links TRBV2 to TRBJ1-5; no definite D call. This CDR3 has 13 residues. The V end lost 4 bases, the J end lost 7 bases, and 11 bases lay between the germline ends. The V gene's germline CDR1 is SNHLY and CDR2 FYNNEI. CDR3: CASSAWGEQPQHF. CDR3 nucleotides: TGTGCCAGCAGTGCCTGGGGAGAACAGCCCCAGCATTTT.

The chain employs TRBV6-5 and TRBJ1-6; possible D gene TRBD1, 6 bases. CDR3 length: 14 residues. Germline assignment: CDR1 MNHEY and CDR2 SVGAGI. V lost 5 bases and J 9 bases, leaving 14 bases between the germline ends. The CDR3 DNA follows: TGTGCCAGCAGTCCCCGGGACATGGCTTCACCCCTCCACTTT. It specifies CASSPRDMASPLHF.

The genes are TRBV10-3 and TRBJ2-2, with D possibly being TRBD2 (7 bases). Between the trimmed V and J ends, which lost 11 bases and 4 bases, there was a span of 14 bases. The germline V gene has CDR1 ENHRY and CDR2 SYGVKD. This CDR3 comprises 13 residues. CDR3 in DNA: TGTGCCCCCGCAGGGGAGGGCACCGGGGAGCTGTTTTTT. Its translation is CAPAGEGTGELFF.